The 26 T cell receptor beta chains below were found in one sample sequenced in a study of cytomegalovirus exposure and HLA in healthy donors. Profiling relied on immunoSEQ multiplex PCR, and the TCRdb table lists in-frame clones only, not all of them. This table holds 60,000 to 70,000 clones, 80% to 95% found once. Sequencing input: PBMCs. These receptors all come from a man between 18 and 35 years old in good health and CMV-seropositive.

J is TRBJ2-7 and V is TRBV11-1; 9 nucleotides agree with TRBD1. Germline CDR1 and CDR2: SGHAT and FQDESV (reference sequence). V trimming: 4 bases; J trimming: 5 bases; junction bases outside the gene matches: 6. The CDR3 has 14 amino acids. CDR3 sequence (DNA): TGTGCCAGCAGCTCAGGACAGGGGACCAACGAGCAGTACTTC. Translation gives CASSSGQGTNEQYF.

The chain joins TRBV9 to TRBJ1-4; 8 bases are shared with TRBD1. The CDR3 spans 17 residues. Germline CDR1 is SGDLS and CDR2 is YYNGEE. Trimming took 0 bases from V and 7 from J; bases not matched to a gene: 11. CDR3 region: CASSVGQGAEAGEKLFF. The CDR3 coding sequence is TGTGCCAGCAGCGTAGGCCAGGGGGCAGAGGCAGGTGAAAAACTGTTTTTT.

The rearrangement links TRBV28 to TRBJ2-6; the D gene is possibly TRBD1 (6 bases). The CDR3 extends over 16 amino acids. The V gene's germline CDR1 is MDHEN and CDR2 SYDVKM. V lost 11 bases and J lost 0, with 17 bases in between. CDR3 region: CASTLTGPSGANVLTF. Written as DNA, the CDR3 is TGTGCCTCCACCCTGACAGGCCCCTCTGGGGCCAACGTCCTGACTTTC.

The chain uses TRBV19 and TRBJ1-5; D is unclear. The CDR3 sequence is 13 residues long. The ends were cut back, 9 bases at V and 5 bases at J, with 14 bases in the middle. Per germline, CDR1 LNHDA and CDR2 SQIVND (reference sequence). The CDR3 DNA sequence: TGTGCCAGCAAAAAGGAGAGGGATCAGCCCCAGCATTTT. Its protein is CASKKERDQPQHF.

The CDR3 reads CASSQEGDWGRMNEKLFF. In DNA form, the CDR3 reads TGCGCCAGCAGCCAAGAGGGCGATTGGGGCCGTATGAATGAAAAACTGTTTTTT. The genes are TRBV4-1 and TRBJ1-4, with D possibly matching TRBD1 (5 bases). V was cut by 0 bases and J by 5 bases, with 19 bases left in between. Germline V gene sequence: CDR1 MGHRA, CDR2 YSYEKL. CDR3 size: 18 residues.

V gene TRBV28 combines with J gene TRBJ2-5, with 7 nucleotides matching TRBD1. CDR1 MDHEN and CDR2 SYDVKM come from the germline V gene. The CDR3 runs 14 residues. V trimming: 6 bases; J trimming: 2 bases; junction bases outside the gene matches: 6. DNA of the CDR3: TGTGCCAGCAGAGAGGGACAGTATCAAGAGACCCAGTACTTC. This encodes CASREGQYQETQYF.

The CDR3 sequence: CASSQGPGLATDTQYF. The CDR3 nucleotides read TGCGCCAGCAGCCAGGGTCCGGGACTAGCGACAGATACGCAGTATTTT. The J gene is TRBJ2-3, the V gene TRBV4-1, with 10 bases lining up with TRBD2. The CDR3 runs 16 residues. V dropped 3 bases and J dropped 3; count of bases not matched to a gene: 6. Germline CDR1 and CDR2: MGHRA and YSYEKL.

V is TRBV28 and J is TRBJ1-1, with 7 bases that match TRBD1. Germline V CDR1 and CDR2: MDHEN, SYDVKM. This CDR3 contains 14 residues. V dropped 3 bases and J dropped 5; count of bases not matched to a gene: 6. Here the CDR3 reads CASSFPGGYTEAFF. CDR3 nucleotides: TGTGCCAGCAGTTTCCCAGGGGGATATACTGAAGCTTTCTTT.

The chain joins TRBV2 to TRBJ1-2; 9 positions agree with TRBD1. Trimming at V came to 9 bases and at J to 3 bases, leaving 8 bases not matched to a gene. This CDR3 contains 14 residues. The V gene's germline CDR1 is SNHLY and CDR2 FYNNEI. The CDR3 bases are TGTGCCAGGCAGGACAGGGGAAGTGACTATGGCTACACCTTC. This encodes CARQDRGSDYGYTF.

CDR3 bases: TGTGCCAGCAGTCTGACTAGCGGGAGCTCCTACGAGCAGTACTTC. This encodes CASSLTSGSSYEQYF. The chain carries TRBV28 and TRBJ2-7, with 12 bases identical to TRBD2. The CDR3 has 15 residues. The trim removed 5 bases at V and 0 bases at J, leaving 2 bases unmatched. From germline, CDR1 is MDHEN and CDR2 SYDVKM.

This rearrangement joins TRBV2 to TRBJ2-3; TRBD1 matches 10 bases. The germline V gene encodes CDR1 SNHLY and CDR2 FYNNEI. V shed 8 bases and J 4 bases; nucleotides not matched to a gene: 3. The CDR3 is 13 residues long. CDR3 sequence: CASGQGDPDTQYF. DNA of the CDR3: TGTGCCAGCGGACAGGGGGACCCAGATACGCAGTATTTT.

This chain uses TRBV13 with TRBJ1-2; 7 nucleotides align to TRBD1. Germline CDR1 is PRHDT and CDR2 is FYEKMQ (reference sequence). The V and J ends lost 5 bases and 4 bases, in that order; junction bases with no gene match: 4. This CDR3 has 13 amino acids. The CDR3 bases are TGTGCCAGCAGCGCCGACAGGGTCTATGGCTACACCTTC. Translation: CASSADRVYGYTF.

This sequence joins TRBV18 and TRBJ2-4; 9 nucleotides line up with TRBD1. From germline, CDR1 is KGHSH and CDR2 LQKENI. The CDR3 is 17 residues long. Trimming at V came to 0 bases and at J to 1 base, leaving 4 bases not matched to a gene. For the CDR3, the DNA is TGTGCCAGCTCACCACCGGGGACAGGGAAGGCCAAAAACATTCAGTACTTC. The encoded protein is CASSPPGTGKAKNIQYF.

The chain is built from TRBV7-9 and TRBJ2-1, with 8 positions matching TRBD2. CDR1 and CDR2 from the germline V gene are SEHNR and FQNEAQ (reference sequence). The CDR3 has 13 amino acids. J was trimmed by 8 bases and V by 4 bases; bases with no gene match: 4. The CDR3 DNA reads TGTGCCAGCAGCTACGGGACTAGACATGAGCAGTTCTTC. Protein sequence: CASSYGTRHEQFF.

The J gene is TRBJ2-1, the V gene TRBV29-1; TRBD1 is a possible D gene (5 bases). Germline values: CDR1 SQVTM, CDR2 ANQGSEA. This CDR3 comprises 13 residues. Trimming cost V 2 bases and J 7 bases, with 12 bases left between them. DNA for the CDR3: TGCAGCGTTGAACGGCAGGGTGGGAATGAGCAGTTCTTC. It codes for CSVERQGGNEQFF.

The chain combines TRBV19 with TRBJ1-1; tentatively, D is TRBD1 (6 bases). CDR1 is LNHDA and CDR2 is SQIVND in the germline V gene (reference sequence). CDR3 length: 14 residues. V was shortened by 4 bases and J by 0 bases, with 9 bases between the two germline ends. The CDR3: CASSRGQLNTEAFF. The CDR3 DNA follows: TGTGCCAGTAGTAGAGGACAGTTGAACACTGAAGCTTTCTTT.

This chain uses TRBV28 with TRBJ1-4; 10 bases align to TRBD1. Germline trimming cut 5 bases from V and 2 bases from J; bases unmatched to any gene: 2. The CDR3 loop spans 15 amino acids. Per the germline V gene, CDR1 is MDHEN and CDR2 is SYDVKM. The DNA of the CDR3 is TGTGCCAGCAGTATGACAGGGGGCACTAATGAAAAACTGTTTTTT. Its translation is CASSMTGGTNEKLFF. The variable domain in full, completed from reference TRBV28 and TRBJ1-4, reads DVKVTQSSRYLVKRTGEKVFLECVQDMDHENMFWYRQDPGLGLRLIYFSYDVKMKEKGDIPEGYSVSREKKERFSLILESASTNQTSMYLCASSMTGGTNEKLFFGSGTQLSVL.

The CDR3 DNA reads as TGTGCCAGCAGTGACTCTAACCCCCCCCATGGGCGGGAGGCTAGGGGAGAGCAGTTCTTC. Its protein product is CASSDSNPPHGREARGEQFF. The chain recombines TRBV6-4 with TRBJ2-1, with 8 positions matching TRBD2. The CDR3 loop spans 20 amino acids. Germline lookup yields CDR1 MRHNA and CDR2 SNTAGT. J gave up 10 bases and V 0 bases, and 23 bases lay outside the gene matches.

V usage is TRBV18 and J usage is TRBJ1-2; TRBD1 matches at 10 bases. CDR1 and CDR2 from the germline V gene are KGHSH and LQKENI. The CDR3 extends over 17 amino acids. Germline trimming cut 3 bases from V and 2 bases from J; bases unmatched to any gene: 9. The CDR3 is CASSPEIPGQGNYGYTF. CDR3 DNA: TGTGCCAGCTCACCTGAAATTCCGGGACAGGGGAACTATGGCTACACCTTC.

This clone showed up just once. The V and J genes are TRBV2 and TRBJ2-5; unclear D gene. V lost 2 bases and J 0 bases, leaving 7 bases between the germline ends. The CDR3 consists of 14 residues. Looked up from germline, CDR1 is SNHLY and CDR2 is FYNNEI. CDR3 sequence: CASSERRYQETQYF. The CDR3 coding sequence is TGTGCCAGCAGTGAACGGCGGTACCAAGAGACCCAGTACTTC.

This chain links TRBV30 with TRBJ2-7; TRBD1 is a possible D gene (6 bases). The CDR3 spans 14 residues. Germline lookup yields CDR1 GTSNPN and CDR2 SVGIG (reference sequence). Trimming took off 2 bases at V and 4 bases at J, with 15 bases between the two ends. CDR3 nucleotide sequence: TGTGCCTGGAGTTTACAGGGTACGCCTTACGAGCAGTACTTC. As protein: CAWSLQGTPYEQYF.

DNA for the CDR3: TGCAGCGTTGGGACTAGCGGCGAGCAGTACTTC. This translates into CSVGTSGEQYF. This chain uses TRBV29-1 with TRBJ2-7; 10 nucleotides match TRBD2. With V trimmed by 4 bases and J by 6 bases, 0 bases remained unmatched. The CDR3 spans 11 residues. CDR1 and CDR2 (germline): SQVTM, ANQGSEA.

The chain joins TRBV28 to TRBJ2-7; TRBD2 agrees at 9 bases. Germline V CDR1 and CDR2: MDHEN, SYDVKM. The CDR3 has 17 residues. Trimming removed 6 bases from V and 0 bases from J; junction bases left unmatched: 12. The CDR3 sequence is CASRSGRWATPSYEQYF. CDR3 nucleotide sequence: TGTGCCAGCAGAAGCGGGAGGTGGGCTACTCCCTCCTACGAGCAGTACTTC.

The genes are TRBV7-6 and TRBJ2-2; the match to TRBD2 covers 15 bases. The CDR3 totals 20 residues. V lost 1 base and J lost 2; bases outside the gene matches: 8. CDR1 and CDR2 (germline): SGHVS, FNYEAQ. CDR3 residues: CASSLGLLGLAGGNTGELFF. The CDR3 DNA reads as TGTGCCAGCAGCTTAGGGCTCCTGGGACTAGCGGGAGGAAACACCGGGGAGCTGTTTTTT.

The chain joins TRBV28 to TRBJ2-3, with D maybe TRBD2 (7 bases). Trimming left V 3 bases short and J 0 bases short, with 10 bases between. There are 15 residues in the CDR3. Germline-derived CDR1 and CDR2 are MDHEN and SYDVKM. The DNA for the CDR3 is TGTGCCAGCAGTTTGGGGGGGCCTAGCACAGATACGCAGTATTTT. Translated, it gives CASSLGGPSTDTQYF.

The J gene is TRBJ2-1, the V gene TRBV19; a possible D gene is TRBD1 (6 bases). Germline CDR1 is LNHDA and CDR2 is SQIVND (reference sequence). The CDR3 covers 15 residues. V was shortened by 1 base and J by 6 bases, with 13 bases between the two germline ends. CDR3 sequence (DNA): TGTGCCAGTAGTATAGTCGGGACAATGAGCAATGAGCAGTTCTTC. This encodes CASSIVGTMSNEQFF.